This TCR beta chain was identified in a study of cytomegalovirus exposure and HLA in healthy donors. The length of the CDR3 is 14 residues. Germline CDR1 reads MDHEN; CDR2 reads SYDVKM. V lost 7 bases, J lost 14 bases, and 25 bases lay in between. With respect to this clone: Its antigen is as yet unknown.

General study results and limits: Later analysis revealed greater clonal expansion in HLA-associated TCR beta chains than in equally common others.

13 Jbeta primers and 60 Vbeta primers were used for the PCR. Sequencing used immunoSEQ multiplex PCR; TCRdb keeps in-frame clones, though not all of them. Of roughly 200,000 clones in the sample, under 85% are singletons; the top ten hold about 3%. Samples came from healthy bone marrow donors. The material sequenced was PBMCs. This clonotype was sampled from a male donor in good health and CMV-seronegative. The chain carries TRBV28 and TRBJ2-3; TRBD1 is a possible D gene (6 bases). CDR3 in amino acids: CASIGWDTTSPRYF. CDR3 bases: TGTGCCAGCATAGGATGGGACACAACTTCCCCCCGGTATTTT.